The TCR beta chain under discussion was sequenced for a study of molecular identifiers for immune sequencing clone quantification. Study results and caveats: The share of molecules held by clones above 20 RNA copies was over 99% in effector cells and under 1% in naive cells.

CDR1 and CDR2 from the germline V gene are SQVTM and ANQGSEA. CDR3 length: 13 amino acids. V lost 1 base and J 7 bases, leaving 13 bases between the germline ends. This clonotype occurred many times. The antigen is not known. Library preparation followed earlier protocols using designated TCR primers. One entry per CDR3 protein, called by TCRdb with MiXCR from the PCR reads. The data hold about 640,000 distinct CDR3 sequences, with approximately 20% observed a single time. The rearrangement joins TRBV29-1 to TRBJ1-1; D unclear. The sequenced sample was naive CD8+ T cells from blood, with Jurkat cell RNA spiked in. The subset: FACS-sorted CD8+CD4-CCR7+CD45RA+ naive T cells. This clonotype was obtained from a human donor in good health. Some libraries in this study had Jurkat cell RNA spiked in. The CDR3 sequence: CSVEARETVEAFF. DNA for the CDR3: TGCAGCGTTGAAGCACGGGAAACAGTTGAAGCTTTCTTT.